A selection of T cell receptor beta chains follows, all from one sample in a study of CD8 T cells in ankylosing spondylitis. MiXCR, run by TCRdb on the 5' RACE reads, gives a single entry per CDR3 protein. The sample has approximately 400,000 distinct CDR3 sequences; roughly a quarter are singletons. Input material: blood, either unsorted or a sorted T cell fraction (not recorded which). The receptors originated from a male donor with ankylosing spondylitis. Both conserved end residues are part of each CDR3. The D gene is left open where the match is weak. Rows give clone size only sometimes, using once, few, many, or a class for an expanded clone.

cdr3_aa cdr3_nt j_call cdr3_length v_call clone_size d_call
CASSEWDRGQETQYF TGTGCCAGCAGTGAATGGGACAGGGGCCAAGAGACCCAGTACTTC TRBJ2-5 15 TRBV6-1 NA TRBD1
CASSPEGMNTGELFF TGTGCCAGCAGTCCCGAGGGGATGAACACCGGGGAGCTGTTTTTT TRBJ2-2 15 TRBV12-3/TRBV12-4 few NA
CASSLSVQGMDTQYF TGTGCCAGCAGTTTATCGGTTCAAGGAATGGATACGCAGTATTTT TRBJ2-3 15 TRBV27 NA NA
CASSLTSGREDEQFF TGTGCCAGCAGCCTGACTAGCGGGAGGGAGGATGAGCAGTTCTTC TRBJ2-1 15 TRBV7-7 NA TRBD2
CASSSKQGAQTEAFF TGTGCCAGCAGCTCAAAACAGGGGGCGCAAACTGAAGCTTTCTTT TRBJ1-1 15 TRBV5-4 NA TRBD1
CASSLEVGLNTEAFF TGCGCCAGCAGCTTGGAGGTGGGTTTGAACACTGAAGCTTTCTTT TRBJ1-1 15 TRBV5-1 NA NA
CASSLGPSGLSTDTQYF TGCGCCAGCAGCTTGGGACCTAGCGGGTTGAGCACAGATACGCAGTATTTT TRBJ2-3 17 TRBV5-1 few TRBD2
CASRGGKVPTTDTQYF TGTGCCAGCAGGGGGGGGAAGGTTCCCACGACAGATACGCAGTATTTT TRBJ2-3 16 TRBV2 few TRBD2
CASNTGDYGYTF TGTGCCAGCAACACAGGGGACTATGGCTACACCTTC TRBJ1-2 12 TRBV3-1 NA TRBD1
CASSLDSGIADTQYF TGTGCCAGCAGCTTAGATAGCGGGATTGCAGATACGCAGTATTTT TRBJ2-3 15 TRBV7-2 many TRBD2
CSASSPGGGNTEAFF TGCAGTGCTTCCAGCCCCGGGGGCGGGAACACTGAAGCTTTCTTT TRBJ1-1 15 TRBV20-1 few NA
CATSAGGRAPPDTQYF TGTGCCACCAGTGCGGGGGGGAGGGCACCCCCAGATACGCAGTATTTT TRBJ2-3 16 TRBV24-1 few TRBD2
CSAHGGVAGEKQETQYF TGCAGTGCCCATGGAGGCGTTGCGGGAGAAAAACAAGAGACCCAGTACTTC TRBJ2-5 17 TRBV20-1 NA TRBD2
CARGGGSKNIQYF TGTGCCAGGGGGGGGGGATCCAAAAACATTCAGTACTTC TRBJ2-4 13 TRBV27 few TRBD2
CASSFSGLNTEAFF TGTGCCAGCAGTTTTTCGGGACTCAACACTGAAGCTTTCTTT TRBJ1-1 14 TRBV12-3/TRBV12-4 few NA
CASSLGLVPNYNEQFF TGCGCCAGCAGCTTGGGACTAGTACCGAACTACAATGAGCAGTTCTTC TRBJ2-1 16 TRBV5-1 NA NA
CASSQSQGAVQPQHF TGCGCCAGCAGCCAATCCCAGGGGGCGGTTCAGCCCCAGCATTTT TRBJ1-5 15 TRBV4-1 few TRBD1
CASSIRIVEDNEQFF TGCGCCAGCAGCATCAGGATAGTGGAAGACAATGAGCAGTTCTTC TRBJ2-1 15 TRBV5-1 NA NA
CSTDPTSYNEQFF TGCAGTACGGACCCTACCTCCTACAATGAGCAGTTCTTC TRBJ2-1 13 TRBV20-1 NA NA
CASSYGSALDTQYF TGTGCCAGCAGTTATGGTTCTGCCTTAGATACGCAGTATTTT TRBJ2-3 14 TRBV27 NA NA
CASSLNRGSEQFF TGTGCCAGCAGTTTAAACAGGGGTAGTGAGCAGTTCTTC TRBJ2-1 13 TRBV12-3/TRBV12-4 NA TRBD1
CASSLVQNTEAFF TGTGCCAGCAGTTTGGTGCAGAACACTGAAGCTTTCTTT TRBJ1-1 13 TRBV12-3/TRBV12-4 many NA
CASSVNVGELFF TGTGCCAGCAGCGTCAATGTCGGGGAGCTGTTTTTT TRBJ2-2 12 TRBV7-9 NA NA
CASSLASGRSDTQYF TGCGCCAGCAGCTTGGCTAGCGGGAGGTCAGATACGCAGTATTTT TRBJ2-3 15 TRBV5-1 NA TRBD2
CASSLGGLAYGTQYF TGTGCCAGCAGCTTAGGGGGACTAGCGTATGGTACGCAGTATTTT TRBJ2-3 15 TRBV7-8 NA TRBD2
CAWSGANNQPQHF TGTGCCTGGAGTGGGGCCAACAATCAGCCCCAGCATTTT TRBJ1-5 13 TRBV30 few NA
CASSPDTASGANVLTF TGCGCCAGCAGCCCTGACACCGCCTCTGGGGCCAACGTCCTGACTTTC TRBJ2-6 16 TRBV5-1 NA NA
CAWSLVVAAAEQFF TGTGCCTGGAGTCTAGTAGTCGCAGCTGCTGAGCAGTTCTTC TRBJ2-1 14 TRBV30 NA NA
CASSIRQGAQFF TGTGCCAGTAGTATCAGACAGGGAGCGCAGTTCTTC TRBJ2-1 12 TRBV19 NA TRBD1
CASSPGGAEQFF TGTGCCAGCAGCCCTGGGGGTGCTGAGCAGTTCTTC TRBJ2-1 12 TRBV2 NA NA
CASSQSISSWGTDTQYF TGTGCCAGCAGCCAAAGCATCTCGAGTTGGGGCACAGATACGCAGTATTTT TRBJ2-3 17 TRBV3-1 few NA
CAISESPGGEAFF TGTGCCATCAGTGAGTCTCCCGGGGGAGAAGCTTTCTTT TRBJ1-1 13 TRBV10-3 many NA
CASSPIGPATNEKLFF TGTGCCAGCTCACCAATTGGGCCTGCAACTAATGAAAAACTGTTTTTT TRBJ1-4 16 TRBV18 NA NA
CASSLAKGQGSYEQYF TGCGCCAGCAGCTTGGCCAAGGGACAGGGATCCTACGAGCAGTACTTC TRBJ2-7 16 TRBV5-1 NA TRBD1
CSVAVTDEKLFF TGCAGCGTCGCAGTGACGGATGAAAAACTGTTTTTT TRBJ1-4 12 TRBV29-1 NA NA
CASSLLRSSTDTQYF TGTGCCAGCAGCTTGTTGAGGTCAAGCACAGATACGCAGTATTTT TRBJ2-3 15 TRBV5-5 NA NA
CASSLDGVSYGYTF TGCGCCAGCAGCTTGGACGGAGTCTCCTATGGCTACACCTTC TRBJ1-2 14 TRBV5-1 few NA
CSARAPLLQETQYF TGCAGTGCTAGGGCCCCTCTTCTCCAAGAGACCCAGTACTTC TRBJ2-5 14 TRBV20-1 NA NA
CASSALAGGYSNQPQHF TGTGCCAGCAGTGCTTTGGCCGGGGGATATAGCAATCAGCCCCAGCATTTT TRBJ1-5 17 TRBV6-1 once NA
CSVGEGGGHEQFF TGCAGCGTTGGTGAAGGGGGAGGCCATGAGCAGTTCTTC TRBJ2-1 13 TRBV29-1 NA NA
CSARDISGSTYNEQFF TGCAGTGCTAGAGACATAAGCGGGAGTACCTACAATGAGCAGTTCTTC TRBJ2-1 16 TRBV20-1 few TRBD2
CASSPDGLAYNEQFF TGTGCCAGCAGTCCTGACGGGCTAGCTTACAATGAGCAGTTCTTC TRBJ2-1 15 TRBV28 few NA
CASSFTGGQNTEAFF TGCGCCAGCAGCTTCACAGGGGGCCAGAACACTGAAGCTTTCTTT TRBJ1-1 15 TRBV5-1 NA TRBD1
CATSDPGTPLQETQYF TGTGCCACCAGTGACCCAGGGACACCCCTCCAAGAGACCCAGTACTTC TRBJ2-5 16 TRBV24-1 many NA
CASRNGKSTGELFF TGCGCCAGCAGGAACGGGAAGTCTACCGGGGAGCTGTTTTTT TRBJ2-2 14 TRBV5-1 few NA
CASRPGQVGHQPQHF TGTGCCAGCAGACCAGGACAGGTCGGCCACCAGCCCCAGCATTTT TRBJ1-5 15 TRBV6-1 NA TRBD1
CASSAQGSYNEQFF TGTGCCAGCAGCGCTCAGGGCTCCTACAATGAGCAGTTCTTC TRBJ2-1 14 TRBV12-3/TRBV12-4 NA NA
CSARDPQGGTEAFF TGCAGTGCTAGAGATCCTCAGGGCGGCACTGAAGCTTTCTTT TRBJ1-1 14 TRBV20-1 NA NA
CASSILDRPTEAFF TGTGCCAGTAGTATTCTTGACAGGCCCACTGAAGCTTTCTTT TRBJ1-1 14 TRBV19 few NA
CASSKRGLDEAFF TGTGCCAGCAGCAAACGGGGGTTGGATGAAGCTTTCTTT TRBJ1-1 13 TRBV21-1 few NA
CASSLEGVGQSYNEQFF TGCGCCAGCAGCTTGGAGGGTGTAGGACAGTCGTACAATGAGCAGTTCTTC TRBJ2-1 17 TRBV5-1 medium-sized NA
CASSQEADLVRETQYF TGTGCCAGCAGCCAAGAAGCCGACCTAGTGCGAGAGACCCAGTACTTC TRBJ2-5 16 TRBV4-2 NA NA
CSVLQGAGGYTF TGCAGCGTACTGCAGGGGGCGGGTGGCTACACCTTC TRBJ1-2 12 TRBV29-1 NA TRBD1
CASSELQGADGYTF TGTGCCAGCAGTGAATTACAGGGGGCGGATGGCTACACCTTC TRBJ1-2 14 TRBV2 NA TRBD1
CASSSQTGENIQYF TGCGCCAGCAGCAGTCAGACAGGGGAAAACATTCAGTACTTC TRBJ2-4 14 TRBV5-1 many TRBD1
CASSPFGETQYF TGCGCCAGCAGCCCCTTCGGGGAGACCCAGTACTTC TRBJ2-5 12 TRBV5-1 many NA
CASSFFPGQETQYF TGCGCCAGCAGCTTTTTTCCAGGGCAAGAGACCCAGTACTTC TRBJ2-5 14 TRBV5-1 few NA
CASSQDELAGGETQYF TGTGCCAGCAGCCAAGATGAACTAGCGGGAGGGGAGACCCAGTACTTC TRBJ2-5 16 TRBV4-2 few TRBD2
CASSLSGPPDTQYF TGTGCCAGCAGTTTATCCGGTCCTCCGGATACGCAGTATTTT TRBJ2-3 14 TRBV12-3/TRBV12-4 NA NA